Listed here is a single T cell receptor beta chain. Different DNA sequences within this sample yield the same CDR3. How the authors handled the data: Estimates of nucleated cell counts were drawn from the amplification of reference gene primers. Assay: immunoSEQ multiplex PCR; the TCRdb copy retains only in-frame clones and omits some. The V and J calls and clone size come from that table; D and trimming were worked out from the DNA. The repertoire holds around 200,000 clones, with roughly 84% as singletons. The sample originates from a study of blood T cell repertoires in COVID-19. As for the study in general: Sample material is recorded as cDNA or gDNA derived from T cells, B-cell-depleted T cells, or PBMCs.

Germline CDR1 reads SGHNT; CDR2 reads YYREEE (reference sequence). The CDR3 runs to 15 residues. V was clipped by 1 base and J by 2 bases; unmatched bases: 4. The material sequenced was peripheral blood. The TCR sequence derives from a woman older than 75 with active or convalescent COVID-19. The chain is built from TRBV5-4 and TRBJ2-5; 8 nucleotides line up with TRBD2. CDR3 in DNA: TGTGCCAGCAGCTTGCGGTTAGCGGGGCAAGAGACCCAGTACTTC. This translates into CASSLRLAGQETQYF.